Following are 16 T cell receptor beta chains from one sample sequenced in a study of cytomegalovirus exposure and HLA in healthy donors (dated by TCRdb to 2016 to 2017). The protocol used for the library was the immunoSEQ multiplex PCR assay. A mixture of 60 forward primers for TCR Vbeta segments and 13 reverse primers for TCR Jbeta segments was used in the multiplex PCR. TCRdb's version of the immuneACCESS table is confined to in-frame rearrangements and falls short of the full clone set. An unresolved V gene accounts for under half of the shortfall where checked; the remainder is of unknown origin. A total of roughly 160,000 clones appear in this sample, over 60% of them only once. Less than 1.6% of the sample goes to the ten largest clones. The sample taken for sequencing was PBMCs. The receptors here all came from a girl between 10 and 17 years old in good health and CMV-seronegative.

J is TRBJ2-1 and V is TRBV6-5, with D tentatively TRBD1 (6 bases). The CDR3 consists of 15 residues. V was pared by 2 bases and J by 6 bases, with 14 bases between. CDR1 MNHEY and CDR2 SVGAGI come from the germline V gene. CDR3 region: CASSYGAGASNEQFF. DNA of the CDR3: TGTGCCAGCAGTTACGGCGCAGGGGCGTCCAATGAGCAGTTCTTC.

The chain carries TRBV6-1 and TRBJ1-6, with D uncertain. Germline CDR1 is MNHNS and CDR2 is SASEGT. V lost 7 bases and J 5 bases, leaving 15 bases between the germline ends. The CDR3 is 15 residues long. The CDR3 sequence: CASTWELYHNSPLHF. CDR3 sequence (DNA): TGTGCCAGCACTTGGGAGTTGTATCATAATTCACCCCTCCACTTT.

This chain uses TRBV18 with TRBJ1-1; unclear D gene. CDR1 and CDR2 from the germline V gene are KGHSH and LQKENI. This CDR3 is built from 13 residues. Trimming left V 2 bases short and J 2 bases short, with 6 bases between. CDR3: CASSPALNTEAFF. CDR3 coding DNA: TGTGCCAGCTCACCAGCACTTAACACTGAAGCTTTCTTT.

This clone was seen a handful of times. The rearrangement uses TRBV6-1 and TRBJ1-5, with D perhaps TRBD1 (5 bases). This CDR3 is 15 amino acids long. CDR1 and CDR2 (germline): MNHNS, SASEGT. Trimming removed 3 bases at V and 7 bases at J, with 16 bases between. In DNA form, the CDR3 reads TGTGCCAGCAGTGACGGACAAGTCTTTCTCCAGCCCCAGCATTTT. Amino acid sequence: CASSDGQVFLQPQHF.

This clone was detected once. The chain is built from TRBV11-3 and TRBJ2-5; the match to TRBD1 covers 10 bases. With 5 bases clipped from V and 3 bases from J, the junction kept 9 bases outside the gene matches. The CDR3 is made up of 16 amino acids. Germline loops: CDR1 SGHNT, CDR2 YENEEA. CDR3 sequence (DNA): TGTGCCAGCAGCCCCACTCCCGGACAGGGGGAAGAGACCCAGTACTTC. This codes for CASSPTPGQGEETQYF.

The chain has TRBV5-6 and TRBJ2-7, with a weak D call TRBD1 (5 bases). Trimming removed 1 base at V and 1 base at J, with 9 bases between. The CDR3 loop spans 14 amino acids. Germline CDR1 reads SGHDT; CDR2 reads YYEEEE. CDR3 sequence: CASSLFDRSYEQYF. In DNA form, the CDR3 reads TGTGCCAGCAGCTTGTTTGACAGATCCTACGAGCAGTACTTC.

As concerns this clone: Other nucleotide sequences in the sample specify the same CDR3. The chain is built from TRBV4-1 and TRBJ1-2; maybe TRBD1 (5 bases). The CDR3 has 14 amino acids. Trimming took off 0 bases at V and 5 bases at J, with 10 bases between the two ends. In germline, CDR1 is MGHRA, CDR2 YSYEKL. Written as DNA, the CDR3 is TGCGCCAGCAGCCAAGAAGGGGTGGGTTATGGCTACACCTTC. Amino acid sequence: CASSQEGVGYGYTF.

This clone turned up a few times. The chain combines TRBV19 with TRBJ1-5, with D possibly being TRBD1 (5 bases). CDR1 is LNHDA and CDR2 is SQIVND in the germline V gene (reference sequence). The germline V and J ends were trimmed by 6 bases and 1 base, with 13 bases remaining between them. The CDR3 consists of 15 residues. CDR3 residues: CASRQGESSNQPQHF. The CDR3 nucleotides are TGTGCCAGTAGGCAGGGTGAATCGAGCAATCAGCCCCAGCATTTT.

The rearrangement links TRBV23-1 to TRBJ2-7; 7 bases match TRBD1. TRBV23-1 is classed as an ORF, of uncertain function. The junction had 7 bases not matched to a gene; V was cut back by 0 bases and J by 5 bases. The CDR3 sequence is 15 residues long. The CDR3 nucleotides are TGCGCCAGCAGTCAATCAGCCCGGGACAGTGACGAGCAGTACTTC. This sequence encodes CASSQSARDSDEQYF.

This clone has just a few counts. This chain links TRBV5-6 with TRBJ2-5, with TRBD2 matching 9 bases. Losses at the gene ends were 0 bases for V and 4 bases for J; bases not matched to a gene: 10. The CDR3 spans 17 residues. Germline assignment: CDR1 SGHDT and CDR2 YYEEEE. CDR3 in DNA: TGTGCCAGCAGCTTGGTGGGCGGGGGGGCCCTGGGAGAGACCCAGTACTTC. Translation gives CASSLVGGGALGETQYF.

This sequence joins TRBV27 and TRBJ1-3; D gene ambiguous. Deletions cut 5 bases from V and 0 bases from J, with 17 bases between. Per the germline V gene, CDR1 is MNHEY and CDR2 is SMNVEV (reference sequence). The CDR3 runs 17 residues. This CDR3 reads CASSLLTPSLSGNTIYF. CDR3 nucleotides: TGTGCCAGCAGTCTCCTTACCCCGAGCCTCTCTGGAAACACCATATATTTT.

The sample holds a few counts of this clone. In nucleotides, the CDR3 is TGTGCCAGCAGCATCGGACAGGACTACGAGCAGTACTTC. Translating it yields CASSIGQDYEQYF. V is TRBV7-8 and J is TRBJ2-7, with 7 bases fitting TRBD1. The CDR3 extends over 13 amino acids. Per the germline V gene, CDR1 is SGHVS and CDR2 is FQNEAQ. V dropped 5 bases and J dropped 3; count of bases not matched to a gene: 4.

This clone has just a few counts. V is TRBV18 and J is TRBJ1-2, with D possibly being TRBD1 (6 bases). Germline V gene data show CDR1 as KGHSH and CDR2 as LQKENI. The CDR3 is made up of 12 amino acids. Deletions cut 4 bases from V and 6 bases from J, with 9 bases between. CDR3 region: CASSLRQDGYTF. The CDR3 bases are TGTGCCAGCTCACTTCGACAGGATGGCTACACCTTC.

The rearrangement joins TRBV4-1 to TRBJ1-1; D not certain. Germline V gene sequence: CDR1 MGHRA, CDR2 YSYEKL. This CDR3 has 13 residues. Trimming stripped 1 base from V and 5 bases from J, with 8 bases between. The CDR3 loop is CASSQAATTEAFF. In DNA, the CDR3 is TGCGCCAGCAGCCAAGCCGCGACTACTGAAGCTTTCTTT.

This sequence joins TRBV6-1 and TRBJ2-7; D might be TRBD1 (5 bases). The CDR3 length is 14 residues. V was pared by 0 bases and J by 6 bases, with 12 bases between. Germline values: CDR1 MNHNS, CDR2 SASEGT. CDR3 loop: CASSEAGPRGEQYF. The CDR3 nucleotides read TGTGCCAGCAGTGAAGCAGGCCCAAGGGGCGAGCAGTACTTC.

V gene TRBV2 combines with J gene TRBJ2-5; TRBD2 matches 12 bases. The V gene end was trimmed by 6 bases and the J gene end by 5 bases; junction bases not matched to a gene: 19. CDR1 SNHLY and CDR2 FYNNEI come from the germline V gene. The CDR3 covers 19 residues. CDR3 region: CASSGVQWTTSGGGETQYF. The CDR3 nucleotides read TGTGCCAGCAGCGGAGTACAGTGGACGACTAGCGGGGGCGGGGAGACCCAGTACTTC. Variable domain in full (rest from reference TRBV2 and TRBJ2-5): EPEVTQTPSHQVTQMGQEVILRCVPISNHLYFYWYRQILGQKVEFLVSFYNNEISEKSEIFDDQFSVERPDGSNFTLKIRSTKLEDSAMYFCASSGVQWTTSGGGETQYFGPGTRLLVL.